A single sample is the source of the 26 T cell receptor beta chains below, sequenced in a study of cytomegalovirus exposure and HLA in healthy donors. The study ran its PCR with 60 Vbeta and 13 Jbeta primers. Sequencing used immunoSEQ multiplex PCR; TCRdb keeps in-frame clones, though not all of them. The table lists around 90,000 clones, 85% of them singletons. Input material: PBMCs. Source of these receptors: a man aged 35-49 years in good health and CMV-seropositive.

CDR3 in amino acids: CASSFNRDEGVYNEQFF. The CDR3 region has the DNA TGCGCCAGCAGCTTCAACAGGGATGAGGGGGTCTACAATGAGCAGTTCTTC. The rearrangement joins TRBV5-1 to TRBJ2-1; TRBD1 might be the D (6 bases). CDR3 size: 17 residues. The V gene's germline CDR1 is SGHRS and CDR2 YFSETQ. Trimming removed 2 bases from V and 3 bases from J, with 18 bases in between.

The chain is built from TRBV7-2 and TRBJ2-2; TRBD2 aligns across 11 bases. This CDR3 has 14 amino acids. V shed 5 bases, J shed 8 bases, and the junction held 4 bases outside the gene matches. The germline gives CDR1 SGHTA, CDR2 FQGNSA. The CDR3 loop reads CASSVGTSGGELFF. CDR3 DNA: TGTGCCAGCAGCGTCGGGACTAGCGGAGGGGAGCTGTTTTTT.

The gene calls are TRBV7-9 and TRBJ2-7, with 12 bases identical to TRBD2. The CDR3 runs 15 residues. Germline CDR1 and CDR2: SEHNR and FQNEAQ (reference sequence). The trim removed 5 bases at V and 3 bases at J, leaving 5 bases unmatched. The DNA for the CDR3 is TGTGCCAGCAGCGAAGGACTAGCGGGACTCTACGAGCAGTACTTC. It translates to CASSEGLAGLYEQYF.

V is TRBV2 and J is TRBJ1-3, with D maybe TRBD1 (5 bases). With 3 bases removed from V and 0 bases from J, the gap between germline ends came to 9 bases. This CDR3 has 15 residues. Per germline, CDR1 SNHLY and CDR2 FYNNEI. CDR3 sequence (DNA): TGTGCCAGCAGTGACTGGGGCCGCTCTGGAAACACCATATATTTT. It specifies CASSDWGRSGNTIYF.

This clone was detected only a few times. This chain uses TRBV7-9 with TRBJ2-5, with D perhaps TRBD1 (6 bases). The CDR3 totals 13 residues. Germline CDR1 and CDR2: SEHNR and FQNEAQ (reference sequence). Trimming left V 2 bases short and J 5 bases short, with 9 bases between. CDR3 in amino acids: CASSLPGVETQYF. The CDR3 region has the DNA TGTGCCAGCAGCTTACCAGGGGTGGAGACCCAGTACTTC.

The CDR3 nucleotides read TGTGCCAGTAGTATTTATCTTCAGCCCCAGCATTTT. Translation gives CASSIYLQPQHF. V and J are TRBV19 and TRBJ1-5; D is ambiguous. The V gene lost 3 bases and the J gene lost 6 bases, with 6 bases spanning the gap. The CDR3 runs to 12 residues. Looked up from germline, CDR1 is LNHDA and CDR2 is SQIVND (reference sequence).

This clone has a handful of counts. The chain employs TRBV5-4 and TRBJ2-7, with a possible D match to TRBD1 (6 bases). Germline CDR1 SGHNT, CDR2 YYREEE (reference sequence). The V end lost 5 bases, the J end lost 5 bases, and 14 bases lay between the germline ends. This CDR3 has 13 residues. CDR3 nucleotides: TGTGCCAGCAGACCAGAACAGGGACACGAGCAGTACTTC. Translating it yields CASRPEQGHEQYF.

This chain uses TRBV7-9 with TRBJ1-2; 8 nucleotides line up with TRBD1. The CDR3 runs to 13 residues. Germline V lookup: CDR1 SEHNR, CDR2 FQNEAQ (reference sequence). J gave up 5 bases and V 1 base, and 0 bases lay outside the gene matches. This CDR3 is CASSLGTGYGYTF. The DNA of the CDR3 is TGTGCCAGCAGCTTAGGGACAGGGTATGGCTACACCTTC.

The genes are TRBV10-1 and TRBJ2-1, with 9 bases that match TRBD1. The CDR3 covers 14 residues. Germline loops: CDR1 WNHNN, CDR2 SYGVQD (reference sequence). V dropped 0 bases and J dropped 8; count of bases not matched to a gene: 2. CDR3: CASSESGQGDEQFF. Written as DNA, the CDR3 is TGCGCCAGCAGTGAGTCGGGACAGGGTGATGAGCAGTTCTTC.

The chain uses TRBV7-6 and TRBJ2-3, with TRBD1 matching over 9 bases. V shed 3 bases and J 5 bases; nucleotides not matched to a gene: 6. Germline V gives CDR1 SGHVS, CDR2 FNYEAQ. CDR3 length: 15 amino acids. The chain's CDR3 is CASSFTGGAVDTQYF. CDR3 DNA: TGTGCCAGCAGCTTTACAGGGGGCGCAGTAGATACGCAGTATTTT.

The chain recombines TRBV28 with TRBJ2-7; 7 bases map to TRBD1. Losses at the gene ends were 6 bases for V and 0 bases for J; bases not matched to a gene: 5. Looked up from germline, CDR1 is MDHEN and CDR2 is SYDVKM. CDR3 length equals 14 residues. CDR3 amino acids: CASSVTGSSYEQYF. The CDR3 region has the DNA TGTGCCAGCAGCGTGACAGGGAGCTCCTACGAGCAGTACTTC.

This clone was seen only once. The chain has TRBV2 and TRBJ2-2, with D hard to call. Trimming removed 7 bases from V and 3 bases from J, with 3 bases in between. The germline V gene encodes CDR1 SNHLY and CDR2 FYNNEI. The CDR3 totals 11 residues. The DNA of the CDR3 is TGTGCCAGCACATACACCGGGGAGCTGTTTTTT. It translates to CASTYTGELFF.

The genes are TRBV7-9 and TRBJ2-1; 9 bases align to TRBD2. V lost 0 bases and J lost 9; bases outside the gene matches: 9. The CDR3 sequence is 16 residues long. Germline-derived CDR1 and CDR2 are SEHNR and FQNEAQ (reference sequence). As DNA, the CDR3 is TGTGCCAGCAGCTTAGCGATTGCGGGGGGGCCGCCTGAGCAGTTCTTC. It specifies CASSLAIAGGPPEQFF. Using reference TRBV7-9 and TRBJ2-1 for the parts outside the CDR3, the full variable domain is DTGVSQNPRHKITKRGQNVTFRCDPISEHNRLYWYRQTLGQGPEFLTYFQNEAQLEKSRLLSDRFSAERPKGSFSTLEIQRTEQGDSAMYLCASSLAIAGGPPEQFFGPGTRLTVL.

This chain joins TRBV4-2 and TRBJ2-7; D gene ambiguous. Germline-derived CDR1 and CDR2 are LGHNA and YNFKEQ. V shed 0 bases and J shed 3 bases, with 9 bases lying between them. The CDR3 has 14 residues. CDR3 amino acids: CASSQDRLDYEQYF. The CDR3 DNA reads TGTGCCAGCAGCCAAGATCGACTTGACTACGAGCAGTACTTC.

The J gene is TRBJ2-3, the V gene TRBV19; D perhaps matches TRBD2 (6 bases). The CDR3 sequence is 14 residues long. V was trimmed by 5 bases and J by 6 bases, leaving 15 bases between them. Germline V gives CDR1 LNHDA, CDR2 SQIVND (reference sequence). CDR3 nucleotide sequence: TGTGCCAGTAGTTACTCCAGCGCGGGGGATACGCAGTATTTT. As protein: CASSYSSAGDTQYF. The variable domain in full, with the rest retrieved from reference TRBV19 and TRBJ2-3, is DGGITQSPKYLFRKEGQNVTLSCEQNLNHDAMYWYRQDPGQGLRLIYYSQIVNDFQKGDIAEGYSVSREKKESFPLTVTSAQKNPTAFYLCASSYSSAGDTQYFGPGTRLTVL.

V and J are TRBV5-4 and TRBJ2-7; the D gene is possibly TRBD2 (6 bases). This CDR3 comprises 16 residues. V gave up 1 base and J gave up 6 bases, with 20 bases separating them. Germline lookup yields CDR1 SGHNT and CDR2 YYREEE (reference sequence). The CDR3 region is CASSLHPGEVSAEQYF. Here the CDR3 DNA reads TGTGCCAGCAGCTTGCACCCGGGGGAGGTATCGGCCGAGCAGTACTTC. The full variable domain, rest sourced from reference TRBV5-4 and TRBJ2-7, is ETGVTQSPTHLIKTRGQQVTLRCSSQSGHNTVSWYQQALGQGPQFIFQYYREEENGRGNFPPRFSGLQFPNYSSELNVNALELDDSALYLCASSLHPGEVSAEQYFGPGTRLTVT.

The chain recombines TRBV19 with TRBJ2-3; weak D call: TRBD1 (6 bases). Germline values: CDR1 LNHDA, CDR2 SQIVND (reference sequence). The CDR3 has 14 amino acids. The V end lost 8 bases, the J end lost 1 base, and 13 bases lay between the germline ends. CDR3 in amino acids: CASAQGFGTDTQYF. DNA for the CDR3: TGTGCCAGTGCCCAGGGGTTTGGCACAGATACGCAGTATTTT.

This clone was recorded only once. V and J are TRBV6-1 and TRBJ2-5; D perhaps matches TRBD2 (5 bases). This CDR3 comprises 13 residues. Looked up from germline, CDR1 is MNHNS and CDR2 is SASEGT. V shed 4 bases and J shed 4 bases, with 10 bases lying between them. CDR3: CASSVPGIETQYF. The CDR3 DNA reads TGTGCCAGCAGTGTGCCCGGGATAGAGACCCAGTACTTC.

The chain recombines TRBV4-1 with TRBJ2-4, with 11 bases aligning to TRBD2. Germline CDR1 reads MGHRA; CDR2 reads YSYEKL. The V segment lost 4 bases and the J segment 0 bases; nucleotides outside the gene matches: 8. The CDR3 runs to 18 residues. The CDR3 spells CASSPGLAEVGAKNIQYF. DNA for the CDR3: TGCGCCAGCAGCCCGGGACTAGCGGAGGTGGGAGCCAAAAACATTCAGTACTTC.

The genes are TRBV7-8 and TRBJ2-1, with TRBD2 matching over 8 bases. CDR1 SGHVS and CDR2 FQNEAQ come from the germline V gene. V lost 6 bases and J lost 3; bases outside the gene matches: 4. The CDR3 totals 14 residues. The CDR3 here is CASSKLAVYNEQFF. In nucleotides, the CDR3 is TGTGCCAGCAGTAAACTAGCGGTCTACAATGAGCAGTTCTTC.

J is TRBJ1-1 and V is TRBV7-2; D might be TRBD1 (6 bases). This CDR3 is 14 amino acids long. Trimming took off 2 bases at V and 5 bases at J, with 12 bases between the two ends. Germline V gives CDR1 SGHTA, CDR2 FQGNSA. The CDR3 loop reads CASSLQGQRTEAFF. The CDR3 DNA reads TGTGCCAGCAGCTTACAGGGGCAGAGGACTGAAGCTTTCTTT.

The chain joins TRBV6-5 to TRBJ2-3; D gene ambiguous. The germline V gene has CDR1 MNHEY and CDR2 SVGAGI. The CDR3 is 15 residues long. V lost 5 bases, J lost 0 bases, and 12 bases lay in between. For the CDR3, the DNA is TGTGCCAGCAGTAGACCTAGTCCTAGCACAGATACGCAGTATTTT. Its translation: CASSRPSPSTDTQYF.

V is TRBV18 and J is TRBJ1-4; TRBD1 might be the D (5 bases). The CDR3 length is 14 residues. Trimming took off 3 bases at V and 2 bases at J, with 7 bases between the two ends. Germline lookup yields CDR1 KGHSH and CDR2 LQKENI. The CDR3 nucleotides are TGTGCCAGCTCACCGCAGGGCACTAATGAAAAACTGTTTTTT. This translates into CASSPQGTNEKLFF.

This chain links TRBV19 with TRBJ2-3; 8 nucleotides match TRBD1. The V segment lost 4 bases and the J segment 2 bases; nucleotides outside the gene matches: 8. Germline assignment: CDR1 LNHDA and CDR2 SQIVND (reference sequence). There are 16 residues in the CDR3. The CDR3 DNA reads TGTGCCAGTAGTACGACAGGGGTTGCCCCCACAGATACGCAGTATTTT. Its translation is CASSTTGVAPTDTQYF.

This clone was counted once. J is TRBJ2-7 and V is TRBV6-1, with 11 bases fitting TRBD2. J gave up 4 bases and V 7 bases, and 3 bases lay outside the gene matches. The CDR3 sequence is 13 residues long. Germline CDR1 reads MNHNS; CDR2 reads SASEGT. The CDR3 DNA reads TGTGCCAGCAACCTAGCGGGAGGTTACGAGCAGTACTTC. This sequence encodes CASNLAGGYEQYF.

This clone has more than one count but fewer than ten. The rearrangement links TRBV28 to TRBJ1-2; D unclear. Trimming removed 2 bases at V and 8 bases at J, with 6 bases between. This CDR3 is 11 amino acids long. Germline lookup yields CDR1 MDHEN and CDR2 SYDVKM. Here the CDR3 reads CASSLLGGYTF. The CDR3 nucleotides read TGTGCCAGCAGTTTACTAGGAGGCTACACCTTC.